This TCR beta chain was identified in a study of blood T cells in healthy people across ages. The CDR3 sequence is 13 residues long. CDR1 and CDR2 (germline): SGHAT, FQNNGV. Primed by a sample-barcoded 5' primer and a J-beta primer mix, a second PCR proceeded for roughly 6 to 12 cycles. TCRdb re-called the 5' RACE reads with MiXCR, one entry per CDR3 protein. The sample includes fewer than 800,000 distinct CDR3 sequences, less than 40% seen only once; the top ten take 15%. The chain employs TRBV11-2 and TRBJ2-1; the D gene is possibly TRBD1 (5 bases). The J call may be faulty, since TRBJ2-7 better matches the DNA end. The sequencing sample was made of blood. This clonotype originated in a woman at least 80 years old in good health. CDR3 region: CASSLTDYNEQYF. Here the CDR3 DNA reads TGTGCCAGCAGCTTGACAGATTACAATGAGCAGTACTTC.